Presented here are 17 T cell receptor beta chains from one specimen sequenced in a study of tissue T cells after allogeneic stem cell transplantation. TCRdb's copy holds only in-frame clones and misses some; the assay was immunoSEQ multiplex PCR. The data hold 48,000 or so clones, with less than 75% observed a single time. The sequenced sample consisted of sorted cells pooled from one or two spleens. These receptors were taken from a pool of C57BL/6 mice in good health.

Comment on this clone: Mouse gene names apply. The sequence runs out 1 residue before the end of the CDR3; the remainder is reconstructed from the germline J gene. V is TRBV16 and J is TRBJ1-2, with D uncertain. The CDR3 runs to 15 residues. Germline CDR1 SGHSA, CDR2 FRNQAP. Trimming left V 0 bases short and J 0 bases short, with 8 bases between. The DNA read from the CDR3 is TGTGCAAGCAGCTTAGACGGGCAGACAAACTCCGACTACACC. It translates to CASSLDGQTNSDYT. The full CDR3 protein is CASSLDGQTNSDYTF.

Of note for this clone: Gene labels here are mouse ones. The read comes to an end 1 residue before the CDR3 does, leaving the germline J gene to fill in the end. V gene TRBV20 combines with J gene TRBJ2-5; TRBD2 matches at 9 bases. CDR3 size: 15 residues. The J segment lost 0 bases and the V segment lost 5 bases, leaving 6 bases of the junction unmatched. CDR1 and CDR2 (germline): GFQATS, STVNSAI. CDR3 in amino acids: CGADPWGGNQDTQYF. Incomplete CDR3 DNA: TGTGGTGCTGACCCCTGGGGGGGTAACCAAGACACCCAGTAC.

For this clone: Here the gene names and germline are mouse. The read falls 1 residue short of the CDR3 end, and the missing part is taken from the germline J gene. The chain recombines TRBV31 with TRBJ2-3; 10 nucleotides line up with TRBD2. CDR1 is GKSSPN and CDR2 is SITVG in the germline V gene. The CDR3 covers 16 residues. V was pared by 3 bases and J by 1 base, with 7 bases of the junction left unmatched. CDR3 bases read: TGTGCCTGGAGCCTCGGACTGGGGGTTGGTGCAGAAACGCTGTAT. Translation gives CAWSLGLGVGAETLY. The full CDR3 is CAWSLGLGVGAETLYF.

About this clone itself: Any gene name here is a mouse gene name. With the read ending 1 residue before the CDR3 end, the germline J gene is used to fill in that end. The V gene is TRBV4, the J gene TRBJ2-4; TRBD2 matches 11 bases. CDR1 is LGHDT, CDR2 YNNKQL, per germline (reference sequence). The trim removed 5 bases at V and 4 bases at J, leaving 2 bases unmatched. This CDR3 has 14 amino acids. CDR3 region: CASSAGLGENTLYF. The DNA read from the CDR3 is TGTGCCAGCAGCGCGGGACTGGGGGAAAACACCTTGTAC.

Note on this clone: Germline and genes: mouse. The read is 1 residue too short to cover the CDR3 end, so that end is filled in from the germline J gene. The chain uses TRBV13-2 and TRBJ2-1; 7 bases match TRBD2. The CDR3 length is 14 residues. Germline V gene sequence: CDR1 NNHNN, CDR2 SYGAGS (reference sequence). With V trimmed by 5 bases and J by 7 bases, 9 bases remained unmatched. The DNA read from the CDR3 is TGTGCCAGCGGGCCAAGGCCGGGGGGGGCTGAGCAGTTC. The encoded protein is CASGPRPGGAEQF. The CDR3 in full is CASGPRPGGAEQFF.

This clone was observed a handful of times. Gene names are the mouse ones. The sequenced fragment ends 1 residue before the CDR3 boundary, so the rest is inferred from the germline J gene. The rearrangement links TRBV13-3 to TRBJ2-7; D is perhaps TRBD2 (6 bases). The CDR3 is 13 residues long. Trimming shortened V by 5 bases and J by 0 bases, and 9 bases separated the two germline ends. CDR1 and CDR2 (germline): NNHDY, SYVADS. Incomplete CDR3 DNA: TGTGCCAGCAGCAACTGGGTCTCCTATGAACAGTAC. It codes for CASSNWVSYEQY. The whole CDR3 protein reads CASSNWVSYEQYF.

About this clone itself: Here the gene names and germline are mouse. The CDR3 end is not reached by the read, which stops 1 residue before it; the germline J gene fills it in. The rearrangement uses TRBV13-2 and TRBJ2-3; D unresolved. The V end lost 6 bases, the J end lost 0 bases, and 8 bases lay between the germline ends. CDR3 size: 13 residues. Germline assignment: CDR1 NNHNN and CDR2 SYGAGS (reference sequence). The sequenced part of the CDR3 DNA is TGTGCCAGCGTCGTCCACAGTGCAGAAACGCTGTAT. Translating it yields CASVVHSAETLY. In full, the CDR3 is CASVVHSAETLYF.

With respect to this clone: Mouse names are used for the genes. The CDR3 is cut off 1 residue early in the read; its end comes from the germline J gene. The chain carries TRBV26 and TRBJ2-2; no reliable D call. The CDR3 loop spans 12 amino acids. Germline CDR1 and CDR2: KGHPV and FQNQEV (reference sequence). V dropped 0 bases and J dropped 7 bases, with 3 bases sitting between them. Incomplete CDR3 DNA: TGTGCCAGCAGTCTGTCGGGCGGGCAGCTCTAC. Translation: CASSLSGGQLY. Given in full, the CDR3 is CASSLSGGQLYF.

About this clone itself: Germline and genes here are mouse. The read gets to within 1 residue of the CDR3 end, and the germline J gene fills in the rest. The J gene is TRBJ1-2, the V gene TRBV3, with a tentative D call TRBD1 (5 bases). The germline gives CDR1 SNHLY, CDR2 FYNGKV (reference sequence). V was pared by 5 bases and J by 4 bases, with 8 bases between. The CDR3 is 12 amino acids. CDR3 sequence reads: CASSRGGSDYTF. The CDR3 DNA, read in part, is TGTGCCAGCAGCAGGGGAGGCTCCGACTACACC. Using reference TRBV3 and TRBJ1-2 for the parts outside the CDR3, the full variable domain is GPKVLQIPSHQIIDMGQMVTLNCDPVSNHLYFYWYKQILGQQMEFLVNFYNGKVMEKSKLFKDQFSVERPDGSYFTLKIQPTALEDSAVYFCASSRGGSDYTFGSGTRLLVI.

This clone came up once. Gene names follow the mouse nomenclature. The read ends 1 residue early relative to the CDR3; the germline J gene fills the gap. The gene calls are TRBV13-3 and TRBJ2-5, with a tentative D call TRBD1 (6 bases). This CDR3 is built from 14 residues. Germline assignment: CDR1 NNHDY and CDR2 SYVADS. Trimming took 0 bases from V and 6 from J, leaving 11 bases between them. The CDR3 protein is CASSDAEGEDTQYF. The CDR3 DNA, read in part, is TGTGCCAGCAGTGATGCGGAGGGGGAGGACACCCAGTAC.

For this clone: Gene names and germline refer to mouse. The CDR3 end falls 1 residue outside the read, so it is completed with the germline J gene. The chain couples TRBV24 to TRBJ2-4, with D hard to call. This CDR3 is built from 14 residues. Germline assignment: CDR1 KGHTA and CDR2 FRNEEI. The germline V and J ends were trimmed by 4 bases and 0 bases, with 8 bases remaining between them. Here the CDR3 reads CASSPDTSQNTLYF. Incomplete CDR3 DNA: TGTGCCAGCAGTCCAGACACTAGTCAAAACACCTTGTAC.

There are a few counts of this clone. Gene names follow the mouse nomenclature. The read ends 1 residue shy of where the CDR3 ends; the end is completed using the germline J gene. The chain uses TRBV14 and TRBJ2-1, with D perhaps being TRBD1 or TRBD2 (5 bases each). This CDR3 is built from 14 residues. V was clipped by 5 bases and J by 1 base, with 10 bases between them. Germline-derived CDR1 and CDR2 are SGHDT and FRDEAV. CDR3 loop: CASRHRDNYAEQFF. The covered CDR3 bases are TGTGCCAGCAGGCACCGGGACAACTATGCTGAGCAGTTC.

Turning to this clone: The listed genes are named as in mouse. The CDR3 extends 1 residue past the end of the read, so its final part is completed from the germline J gene. The chain is built from TRBV2 and TRBJ2-3; D gene ambiguous. Germline V lookup: CDR1 LGHNA, CDR2 YSYQKL. The V end was cut by 0 bases, the J end by 0 bases, with 7 bases between. This CDR3 comprises 15 residues. The DNA read from the CDR3 is TGTGCCAGCAGCCAAGATCGCACTAGTGCAGAAACGCTGTAT. It specifies CASSQDRTSAETLY. The full CDR3 protein is CASSQDRTSAETLYF.

Points on this clone: The listed genes are named as in mouse. The read ends 1 residue before the CDR3 terminus; that terminus is restored from the germline J gene. This chain uses TRBV19 with TRBJ1-3, with D possibly being TRBD1 (5 bases). V was shortened by 2 bases and J by 0 bases, with 6 bases between the two germline ends. Per germline, CDR1 FNHDT and CDR2 SITEND (reference sequence). The length of the CDR3 is 14 residues. The CDR3 is CASSIGHSGNTLYF. CDR3 DNA, as far as it was read: TGTGCCAGCAGTATTGGACATTCTGGAAATACGCTCTAT.

In regard to this clone: The genes and germline here are from mouse. The read ends 1 residue early relative to the CDR3; the germline J gene fills the gap. The rearrangement joins TRBV16 to TRBJ2-5, with D hard to call. The germline V gene encodes CDR1 SGHSA and CDR2 FRNQAP. The CDR3 length is 13 residues. Between the trimmed V and J ends, which lost 4 bases and 5 bases, there was a span of 10 bases. CDR3 sequence: CASSSGSGDTQYF. CDR3 bases read: TGTGCAAGCAGCTCCGGGAGCGGAGACACCCAGTAC.

Points on this clone: Gene names are the mouse ones. The read ends 1 residue shy of where the CDR3 ends; the end is completed using the germline J gene. The chain has TRBV26 and TRBJ2-1; 10 bases agree with TRBD2. The CDR3 extends over 14 amino acids. Germline CDR1 and CDR2: KGHPV and FQNQEV (reference sequence). Trimming took 3 bases from V and 5 from J; bases not matched to a gene: 1. The CDR3 loop is CASSLDWGDAEQFF. The DNA read from the CDR3 is TGTGCCAGCAGTCTTGACTGGGGGGATGCTGAGCAGTTC.

Comments on this clone: The genes are named according to mouse. Read sequence stops 1 residue before the CDR3 end, and the germline J gene provides the missing end. The rearrangement links TRBV31 to TRBJ1-4; 10 bases are a match to TRBD1. From germline, CDR1 is GKSSPN and CDR2 SITVG. The CDR3 runs 15 residues. The J segment lost 7 bases and the V segment lost 1 base, leaving 6 bases of the junction unmatched. CDR3 sequence reads: CAWSRAGQGIERLFF. Incomplete CDR3 DNA: TGTGCCTGGAGTCGAGCGGGACAGGGGATCGAAAGATTATTT.